What follows are 13 T cell receptor beta chains derived from one specimen sequenced in a study of CD8 T cells in ankylosing spondylitis. TCRdb reanalysed the 5' RACE reads using MiXCR and keeps one entry per CDR3 protein. Counted here are 150,000 to 200,000 distinct CDR3 sequences, around 19% occurring once; the ten biggest clones make up approximately 7.8%. Input material: blood, either unsorted or a sorted T cell fraction (not recorded which). These receptors all come from a male donor with ankylosing spondylitis or in good health (not recorded which).

The genes are TRBV12-3 or TRBV12-4 and TRBJ1-5; no clear D. V was clipped by 4 bases and J by 0 bases, with 10 bases between them. The CDR3 consists of 15 residues. DNA for the CDR3: TGTGCCAGCAGTTCGACCCCCTATAGCAATCAGCCCCAGCATTTT. It is translated as CASSSTPYSNQPQHF.

The chain links TRBV30 to TRBJ1-6; D is undetermined. CDR1 is GTSNPN and CDR2 is SVGIG in the germline V gene (reference sequence). V was pared by 4 bases and J by 10 bases, with 14 bases between. The CDR3 is 13 amino acids. The CDR3: CAWNLRGASPLHF. As DNA, the CDR3 is TGTGCCTGGAATTTACGGGGAGCCTCACCCCTCCACTTT.

There are many counts of this clonotype. The chain joins TRBV25-1 to TRBJ2-3; maybe TRBD2 (6 bases). The germline V gene encodes CDR1 MGHDK and CDR2 SYGVNS. The V gene lost 4 bases and the J gene lost 3 bases, with 11 bases spanning the gap. The length of the CDR3 is 14 residues. The CDR3 here is CASSARLGTDTQYF. DNA of the CDR3: TGTGCCAGCAGTGCTCGACTAGGGACAGATACGCAGTATTTT. The entire variable domain, with the rest obtained from reference TRBV25-1 and TRBJ2-3, is as follows: EADIYQTPRYLVIGTGKKITLECSQTMGHDKMYWYQQDPGMELHLIHYSYGVNSTEKGDLSSESTVSRIRTEHFPLTLESARPSHTSQYLCASSARLGTDTQYFGPGTRLTVL.

The chain couples TRBV14 to TRBJ2-1, with TRBD2 matching over 10 bases. CDR3 size: 17 residues. J was trimmed by 4 bases and V by 4 bases; bases with no gene match: 10. Germline V gene data show CDR1 as SGHDN and CDR2 as FVKESK. The CDR3: CASSRKTGTSAYNEQFF. CDR3 coding DNA: TGTGCCAGCAGCCGAAAAACGGGGACTAGCGCATACAATGAGCAGTTCTTC.

This clonotype was seen a few times. The rearrangement links TRBV30 to TRBJ1-1, with D perhaps matching TRBD1 (5 bases). The CDR3 has 12 residues. Trimming stripped 7 bases from V and 1 base from J, with 10 bases between. Germline CDR1 is GTSNPN and CDR2 is SVGIG (reference sequence). The CDR3 here is CASGHQNTEAFF. The DNA for the CDR3 is TGTGCCTCCGGACACCAGAACACTGAAGCTTTCTTT.

This clonotype has only one observation. The chain uses TRBV20-1 and TRBJ2-4, with D uncertain. The germline gives CDR1 DFQATT, CDR2 SNEGSKA (reference sequence). The CDR3 contains 13 residues. Deletions cut 5 bases from V and 6 bases from J, with 14 bases between. CDR3 sequence: CSAEPGQGNIQYF. CDR3 sequence (DNA): TGCAGTGCTGAACCGGGTCAAGGAAACATTCAGTACTTC.

This clonotype showed up just once. The chain joins TRBV14 to TRBJ2-7; possibly TRBD2 for D (6 bases). V lost 0 bases, J lost 4 bases, and 16 bases lay in between. The CDR3 is 16 residues long. Germline V gene data show CDR1 as SGHDN and CDR2 as FVKESK. The CDR3 region has the DNA TGTGCCAGCAGCCAAGATCAGGGCGGGACCCGGTACGAGCAGTACTTC. Translated, it gives CASSQDQGGTRYEQYF.

The rearrangement links TRBV20-1 to TRBJ2-5, with D perhaps matching TRBD1 or TRBD2 (5 bases each). Trimming took off 1 base at V and 1 base at J, with 22 bases between the two ends. The CDR3 is made up of 18 amino acids. Germline CDR1 is DFQATT and CDR2 is SNEGSKA (reference sequence). CDR3 bases: TGCAGTGCTAGAGTGGTCCCGTTAGCGAGGGGCCCCCAAGAGACCCAGTACTTC. Its translation: CSARVVPLARGPQETQYF.

V gene TRBV5-1 combines with J gene TRBJ2-6; 7 nucleotides line up with TRBD1. Per germline, CDR1 SGHRS and CDR2 YFSETQ. The V and J ends lost 4 bases and 4 bases, in that order; junction bases with no gene match: 11. This CDR3 is built from 17 residues. The CDR3 DNA reads TGCGCCAGCAGCGGTGAAATCGGACAGGTCGGGGCCAACGTCCTGACTTTC. As protein: CASSGEIGQVGANVLTF.

The chain uses TRBV24-1 and TRBJ2-3, with D unclear. The V end was cut by 5 bases, the J end by 0 bases, with 11 bases between. Germline lookup yields CDR1 KGHDR and CDR2 SFDVKD. The CDR3 totals 15 residues. CDR3 nucleotides: TGTGCCACCAGTGTTAATGGACGGAGCACAGATACGCAGTATTTT. It yields the protein CATSVNGRSTDTQYF.

As concerns this clonotype: A much larger clone differs from this one at a single base, so this may be a read error. The CDR3 is CAGSLGQFPQPQHF. The CDR3 DNA is TGTGCCGGCAGCTTGGGGCAGTTTCCTCAGCCCCAGCATTTT. The chain employs TRBV5-6 and TRBJ1-5; a weak D match, TRBD1 (5 bases). CDR1 and CDR2 (germline): SGHDT, YYEEEE. The CDR3 covers 14 residues.

This clonotype was picked up many times. CDR3: CSAGTGFEEKLFF. CDR3 in DNA: TGCAGTGCGGGCACAGGGTTTGAGGAAAAACTGTTTTTT. The gene calls are TRBV20-1 and TRBJ1-4; weak D call: TRBD1 (6 bases). V dropped 6 bases and J dropped 8 bases, with 16 bases sitting between them. The CDR3 loop spans 13 amino acids. Germline lookup yields CDR1 DFQATT and CDR2 SNEGSKA (reference sequence).

The chain carries TRBV10-1 and TRBJ2-4; perhaps TRBD1 as D (6 bases). Germline CDR1 and CDR2: WNHNN and SYGVQD (reference sequence). V lost 6 bases, J lost 5 bases, and 11 bases lay in between. The CDR3 totals 13 residues. This CDR3 reads CASRHRVENIQYF. The CDR3 nucleotides read TGCGCCAGCAGGCACAGGGTGGAAAACATTCAGTACTTC.